A selection of T cell receptor beta chains follows, all from one sample in a study of regulatory T cells in long-lasting Graves disease. Via MiXCR, TCRdb re-called the multiplex PCR reads, giving one row per CDR3 protein. The data hold approximately 540,000 distinct CDR3 sequences, with about 12% observed a single time. The same sample was also studied in work on T cells in Graves' hyperthyroidism and ophthalmopathy.

Sequencing was performed on peripheral blood mononuclear cells (PBMCs), taken at new diagnosis, from a patient treated with antithyroid drugs. Source of these receptors: a woman aged 25-40 years with Graves disease. Both conserved end residues are trimmed from each CDR3. Fields, in order: V gene, CDR3 protein.

TRBV11-2,ASISRPDPRRGYT
TRBV30,AWSVTSGYEQY
TRBV5-1,ASSPTAGSYEQY
TRBV5-1,ASSLDVRNQETQY
TRBV18,ASSPLQASPYEQY
TRBV30,AWSVSGSSYNSPLH
TRBV29-1,SVNRGPNEQF
TRBV4-3,ASSQAASRGLHEQF
TRBV20-1,SVGDSYEQY
TRBV25-1,ASSVTRNEQF
TRBV19,ASSGTSGSSYEQY
TRBV12-3/TRBV12-4,ASSLQAGGPYEQY
TRBV20-1,SARRGVGPAETQY
TRBV6-1,ASGQIYEQY
TRBV28,ASSLMTSAGNYEQY
TRBV20-1,TVGSEAF
TRBV7-9,ASPPSIAEITDTQY
TRBV5-1,ASSLDPPGTNTGELF
TRBV11-2,ASSSPPSGGRLF
TRBV5-4,ASSLVGTGEYSGANVLT
TRBV27,ASSSTGRRSAEQF
TRBV19,ACSAVRRYTGELF
TRBV28,ASSYGGTGVWAQH
TRBV28,ASSLKLASKNSYEQY
TRBV2,ASLKRGSPKNIQY
TRBV11-3,ASSFRQRDGEALRVFHTEAF
TRBV2,ATTRGQRSSYEQY
TRBV6-1,ASSVRGGYEQY
TRBV28,ASTLRPTGARDTQY
TRBV6-1,ASSPRWTDSRDYEQY
TRBV19,ASSYGTASNQPQH
TRBV20-1,SADLTRPHYEQY
TRBV11-2,ASSQRTGFYEQF
TRBV19,ASSIRLDWTEAF
TRBV9,ASSAGRYSYEQY
TRBV20-1,SAIRAEQF
TRBV7-9,ASSLDLLAAGQETQY
TRBV9,ASSVVGSAGELF
TRBV30,AFGTGFHEQF
TRBV28,ASSSPPGEGGQPQH
TRBV19,ASSIGLAGFTDTQY
TRBV6-1,ASIGTSGYEQY
TRBV27,ASSFAGRAWETQY
TRBV28,ASSLRRTARNTGELF
TRBV28,ASSSDRNQPQH
TRBV6-2/TRBV6-3,ASSLAGATFNEQF
TRBV14,ASSQGSGAVQF
TRBV12-3/TRBV12-4,ASSRDSGEAF
TRBV20-1,SASSGNTEAF
TRBV7-3,ASSLTSQVPSGYT
TRBV9,ASSVGGQAGTYEQY
TRBV12-3/TRBV12-4,ASSLGQGVMSNYNEQF
TRBV30,AWIDRGLSSYEQY
TRBV7-8,ASSSGTSSYTGELF
TRBV4-1,ASSQVYGGASYNSPLH
TRBV2,ASKRVGQGLKSPLH
TRBV9,ASSGVVASGAQY
TRBV10-3,AISLTGGEEGNQPQH
TRBV28,ASRPTGSSSYNEQF
TRBV3-1,ASRYGTSGRKETQY